This TCR beta chain was found in a study of blood T cell repertoires in COVID-19. Assay used: immunoSEQ multiplex PCR; TCRdb lists only in-frame clones, some missing. Of about 140,000 clones listed, just over 85% are singletons. The CDR3 has 17 residues. The germline CDR1 and CDR2 sequences are SEHNR and FQNEAQ (reference sequence). V shed 5 bases, J shed 8 bases, and the junction held 18 bases outside the gene matches. The sequence came from a woman aged 60-75 years with acute or convalescent COVID-19. Sample: peripheral blood. The chain uses TRBV7-9 and TRBJ1-2, with 9 bases identical to TRBD1. The CDR3 DNA sequence: TGTGCCAGCAGCCCCCCGGGACAGGGTCTATTAGTGCGGGGCTACACCTTC. Amino acid sequence: CASSPPGQGLLVRGYTF.